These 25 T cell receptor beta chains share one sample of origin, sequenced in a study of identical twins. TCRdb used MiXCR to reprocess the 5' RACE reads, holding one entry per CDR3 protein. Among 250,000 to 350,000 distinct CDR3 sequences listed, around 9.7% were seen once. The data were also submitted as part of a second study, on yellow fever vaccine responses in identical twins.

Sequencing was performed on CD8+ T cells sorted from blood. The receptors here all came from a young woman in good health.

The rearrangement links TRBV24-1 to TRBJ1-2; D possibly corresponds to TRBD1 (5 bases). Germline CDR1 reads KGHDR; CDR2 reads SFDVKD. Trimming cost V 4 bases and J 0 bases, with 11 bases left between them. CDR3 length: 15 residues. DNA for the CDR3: TGTGCCACCAGTGAGCGAGACAGCCCTAACTATGGCTACACCTTC. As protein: CATSERDSPNYGYTF.

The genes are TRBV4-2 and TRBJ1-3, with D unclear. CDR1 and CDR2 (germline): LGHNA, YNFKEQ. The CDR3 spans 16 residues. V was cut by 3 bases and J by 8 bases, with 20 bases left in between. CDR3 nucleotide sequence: TGTGCCAGCAGCCAGCAGTTGTTCTCTTCTGAATACACCATATATTTT. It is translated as CASSQQLFSSEYTIYF.

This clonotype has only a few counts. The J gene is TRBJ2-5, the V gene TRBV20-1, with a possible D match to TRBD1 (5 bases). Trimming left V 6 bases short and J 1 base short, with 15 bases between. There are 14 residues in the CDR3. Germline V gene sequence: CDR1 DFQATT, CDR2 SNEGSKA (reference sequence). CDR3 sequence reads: CSAPPGLTQETQYF. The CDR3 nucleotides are TGCAGTGCCCCCCCAGGGCTAACCCAAGAGACCCAGTACTTC.

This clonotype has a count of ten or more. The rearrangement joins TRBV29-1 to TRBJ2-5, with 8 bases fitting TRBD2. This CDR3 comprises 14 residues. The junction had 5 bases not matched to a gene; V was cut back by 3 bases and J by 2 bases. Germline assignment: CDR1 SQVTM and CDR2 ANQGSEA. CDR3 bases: TGCAGCGTTGAGCCCGCTAGCGGGCAAGAGACCCAGTACTTC. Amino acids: CSVEPASGQETQYF.

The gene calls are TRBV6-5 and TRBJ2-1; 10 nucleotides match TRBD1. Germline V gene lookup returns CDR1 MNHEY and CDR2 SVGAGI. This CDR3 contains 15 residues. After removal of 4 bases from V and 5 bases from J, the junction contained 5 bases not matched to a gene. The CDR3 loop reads CASSWGQGPNNEQFF. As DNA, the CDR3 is TGTGCCAGCAGTTGGGGACAGGGGCCAAACAATGAGCAGTTCTTC.

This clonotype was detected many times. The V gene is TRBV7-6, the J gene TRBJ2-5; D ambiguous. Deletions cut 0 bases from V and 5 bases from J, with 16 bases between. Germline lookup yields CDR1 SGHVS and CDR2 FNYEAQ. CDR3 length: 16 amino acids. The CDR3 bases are TGTGCCAGCAGCTTAGCGCGTATAAGTTCAGCGGAGACCCAGTACTTC. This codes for CASSLARISSAETQYF.

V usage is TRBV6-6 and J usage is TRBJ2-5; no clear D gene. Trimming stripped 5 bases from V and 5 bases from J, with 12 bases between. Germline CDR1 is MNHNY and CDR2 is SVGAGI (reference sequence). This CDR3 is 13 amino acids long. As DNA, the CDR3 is TGTGCCAGCAGTGACACGGTCAGGGAGACCCAGTACTTC. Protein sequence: CASSDTVRETQYF.

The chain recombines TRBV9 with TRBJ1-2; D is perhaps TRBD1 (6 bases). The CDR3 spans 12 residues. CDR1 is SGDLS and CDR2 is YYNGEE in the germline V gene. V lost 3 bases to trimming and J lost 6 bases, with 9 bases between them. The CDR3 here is CASSAQGNGYTF. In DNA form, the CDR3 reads TGTGCCAGCAGCGCGCAGGGGAATGGCTACACCTTC.

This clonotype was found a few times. CDR3 amino acids: CASSSVPTGGNSPLHF. CDR3 coding DNA: TGCGCCAGCAGCTCGGTTCCAACAGGGGGCAATTCACCCCTCCACTTT. The chain joins TRBV5-1 to TRBJ1-6, with TRBD1 identical over 9 bases. The CDR3 spans 16 residues. Trimming removed 3 bases from V and 7 bases from J; junction bases left unmatched: 8. CDR1 is SGHRS, CDR2 YFSETQ, per germline.

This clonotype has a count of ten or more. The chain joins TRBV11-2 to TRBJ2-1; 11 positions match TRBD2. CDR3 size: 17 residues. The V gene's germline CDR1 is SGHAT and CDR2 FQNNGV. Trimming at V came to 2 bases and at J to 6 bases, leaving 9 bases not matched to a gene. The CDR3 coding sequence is TGTGCCAGCAGCTTATTCTTAGCGGGAGGGCTTCGCAATGAGCAGTTCTTC. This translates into CASSLFLAGGLRNEQFF.

The CDR3 region has the DNA TGCAGTGCTAGAGATGGGTCGGCTAGTTGGGTATACGAGCAGTACTTC. It translates to CSARDGSASWVYEQYF. The chain uses TRBV20-1 and TRBJ2-7; D ambiguous. CDR1 DFQATT and CDR2 SNEGSKA come from the germline V gene (reference sequence). Trimming left V 0 bases short and J 4 bases short, with 19 bases between. This CDR3 spans 16 amino acids.

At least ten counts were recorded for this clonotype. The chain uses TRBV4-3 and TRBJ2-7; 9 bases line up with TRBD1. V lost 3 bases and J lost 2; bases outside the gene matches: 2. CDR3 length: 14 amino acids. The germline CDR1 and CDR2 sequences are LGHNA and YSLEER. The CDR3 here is CASSQGQGAYEQYF. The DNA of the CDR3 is TGCGCCAGCAGCCAGGGACAGGGCGCCTACGAGCAGTACTTC.

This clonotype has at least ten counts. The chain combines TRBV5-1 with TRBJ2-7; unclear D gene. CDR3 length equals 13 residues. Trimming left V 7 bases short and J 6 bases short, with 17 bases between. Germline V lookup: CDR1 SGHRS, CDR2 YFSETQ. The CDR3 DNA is TGCGCCAGCTCTATTTCTGGTTCTTCCGAGCAGTACTTC. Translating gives CASSISGSSEQYF.

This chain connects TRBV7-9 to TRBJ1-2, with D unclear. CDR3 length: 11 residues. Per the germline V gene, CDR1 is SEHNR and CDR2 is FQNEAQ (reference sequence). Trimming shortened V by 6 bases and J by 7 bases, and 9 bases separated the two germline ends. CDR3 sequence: CASRRVTGYTF. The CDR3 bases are TGTGCCAGCAGAAGGGTGACTGGCTACACCTTC.

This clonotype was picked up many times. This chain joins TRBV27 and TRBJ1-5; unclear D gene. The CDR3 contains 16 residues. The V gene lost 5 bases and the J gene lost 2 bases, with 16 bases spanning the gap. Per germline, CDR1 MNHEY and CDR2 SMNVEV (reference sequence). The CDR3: CASSPSLWGGNQPQHF. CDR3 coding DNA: TGTGCCAGCAGTCCCTCCCTCTGGGGTGGCAATCAGCCCCAGCATTTT.

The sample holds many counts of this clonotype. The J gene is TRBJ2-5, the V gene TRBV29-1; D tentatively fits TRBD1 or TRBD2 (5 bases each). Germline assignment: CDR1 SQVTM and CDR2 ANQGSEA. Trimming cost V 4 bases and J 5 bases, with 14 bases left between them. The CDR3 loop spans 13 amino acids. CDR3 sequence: CSVVSGDEETQYF. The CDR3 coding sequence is TGCAGCGTTGTTTCCGGGGACGAGGAGACCCAGTACTTC.

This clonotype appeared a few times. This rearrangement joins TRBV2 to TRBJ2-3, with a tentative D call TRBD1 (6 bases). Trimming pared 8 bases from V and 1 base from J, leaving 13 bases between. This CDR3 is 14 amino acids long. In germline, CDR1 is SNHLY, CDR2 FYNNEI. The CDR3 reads CASLGTPRTDTQYF. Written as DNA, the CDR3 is TGTGCCAGCCTCGGGACACCGCGCACAGATACGCAGTATTTT.

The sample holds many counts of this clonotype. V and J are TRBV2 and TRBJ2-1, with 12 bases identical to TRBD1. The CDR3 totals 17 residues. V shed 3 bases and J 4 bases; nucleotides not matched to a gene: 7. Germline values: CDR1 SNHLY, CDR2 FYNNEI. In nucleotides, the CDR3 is TGTGCCAGCAGTGACGGGGACAGGGGGCCCGAATACAATGAGCAGTTCTTC. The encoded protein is CASSDGDRGPEYNEQFF.

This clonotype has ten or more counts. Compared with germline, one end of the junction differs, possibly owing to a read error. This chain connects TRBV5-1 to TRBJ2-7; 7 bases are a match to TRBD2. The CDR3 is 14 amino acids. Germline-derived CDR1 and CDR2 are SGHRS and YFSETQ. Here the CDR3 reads CASSLERGSYEQYF. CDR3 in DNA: TGTGCCAGCAGCTTAGAGCGGGGAAGCTACGAGCAGTACTTC.

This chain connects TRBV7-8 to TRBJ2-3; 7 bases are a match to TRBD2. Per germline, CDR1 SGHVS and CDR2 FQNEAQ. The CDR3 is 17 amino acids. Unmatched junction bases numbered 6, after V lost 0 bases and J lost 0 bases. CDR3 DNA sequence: TGTGCCAGCAGCTTAGCCCCGACTAGCATTAGCACAGATACGCAGTATTTT. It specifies CASSLAPTSISTDTQYF.

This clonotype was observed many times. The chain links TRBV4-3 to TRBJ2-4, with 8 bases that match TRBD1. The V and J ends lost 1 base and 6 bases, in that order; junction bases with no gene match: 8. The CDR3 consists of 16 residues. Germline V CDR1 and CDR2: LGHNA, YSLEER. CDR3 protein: CASSQVEGTGGNIQYF. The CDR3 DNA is TGCGCCAGCAGCCAAGTCGAGGGGACAGGAGGAAACATTCAGTACTTC.

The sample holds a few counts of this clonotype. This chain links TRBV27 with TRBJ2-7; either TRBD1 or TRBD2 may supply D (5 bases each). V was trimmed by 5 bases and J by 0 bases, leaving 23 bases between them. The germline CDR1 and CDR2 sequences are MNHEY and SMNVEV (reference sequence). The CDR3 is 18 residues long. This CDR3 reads CASSPWDLSRGDSYEQYF. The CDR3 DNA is TGTGCCAGCAGTCCCTGGGATCTTTCCCGAGGGGACTCCTACGAGCAGTACTTC.

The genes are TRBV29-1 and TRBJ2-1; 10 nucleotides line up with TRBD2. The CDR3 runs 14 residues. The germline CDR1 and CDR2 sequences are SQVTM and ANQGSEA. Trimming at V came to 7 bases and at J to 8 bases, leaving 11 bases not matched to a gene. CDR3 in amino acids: CSAVASGRMDEQFF. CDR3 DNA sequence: TGCAGCGCCGTCGCTAGCGGGAGAATGGATGAGCAGTTCTTC.

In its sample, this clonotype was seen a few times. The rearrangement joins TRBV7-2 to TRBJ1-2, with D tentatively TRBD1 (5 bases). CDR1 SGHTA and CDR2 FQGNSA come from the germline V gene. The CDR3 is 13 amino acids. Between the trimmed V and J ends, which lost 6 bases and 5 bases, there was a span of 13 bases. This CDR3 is CASRSGTSYGYTF. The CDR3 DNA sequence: TGTGCCAGCAGATCCGGGACCTCTTATGGCTACACCTTC.

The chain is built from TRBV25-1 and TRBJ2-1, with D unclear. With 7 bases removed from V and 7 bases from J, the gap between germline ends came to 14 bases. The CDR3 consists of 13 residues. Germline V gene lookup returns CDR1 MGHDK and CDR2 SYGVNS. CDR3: CASTEDATNEQFF. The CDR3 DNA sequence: TGTGCCAGCACTGAGGACGCTACGAATGAGCAGTTCTTC.